The next 5 T cell receptor beta chains were all read from a single sample in a study of T-cell reconstitution after alpha-beta-depleted transplantation in children. Preparation of the TCRbeta library was carried out with unique molecular identifiers. Via MiXCR, TCRdb re-called the PCR reads, giving one row per CDR3 protein. The repertoire holds approximately 270,000 distinct CDR3 sequences, under 30% seen once, with 4% to 6% in the top ten. This specimen consisted of PBMCs, mostly from graft donor cells, obtained 360 days after TCRalphabeta/CD19-depleted stem cell transplant. The receptors stem from a female patient aged 2 to 10 who had a stem cell transplant for congenital amegakaryocytic thrombocytopenia, so the T cells may come from the graft donor.

J is TRBJ1-1 and V is TRBV20-1, with TRBD1 as a possible D gene (5 bases). The CDR3 extends over 11 amino acids. Germline V gene sequence: CDR1 DFQATT, CDR2 SNEGSKA (reference sequence). This CDR3 reads CRAPGDTEAFF. The CDR3 DNA reads TGCAGGGCCCCGGGGGACACTGAAGCTTTCTTT.

This chain joins TRBV7-2 and TRBJ2-3; D is unclear. V lost 5 bases and J lost 0, with 15 bases in between. The CDR3 contains 16 residues. Germline V gene lookup returns CDR1 SGHTA and CDR2 FQGNSA. CDR3 bases: TGTGCCAGCAGCCCCTCGACGGTGGCTAGCACAGATACGCAGTATTTT. Residues: CASSPSTVASTDTQYF.

The chain is built from TRBV20-1 and TRBJ2-1; 7 bases are shared with TRBD2. Germline CDR1 DFQATT, CDR2 SNEGSKA (reference sequence). V shed 0 bases and J 2 bases; nucleotides not matched to a gene: 10. The CDR3 is 17 amino acids. The CDR3 sequence: CSARDPIRLAAYNEQFF. DNA of the CDR3: TGCAGTGCTAGAGATCCTATTCGACTAGCTGCCTACAATGAGCAGTTCTTC.

The chain uses TRBV11-2 and TRBJ2-1; 9 bases align to TRBD2. The CDR3 is made up of 15 amino acids. The germline gives CDR1 SGHAT, CDR2 FQNNGV. V lost 3 bases to trimming and J lost 4 bases; unmatched junction nucleotides: 4. CDR3 nucleotides: TGTGCCAGCAGCTTTCTAGCGGGGACTTACAATGAGCAGTTCTTC. The encoded protein is CASSFLAGTYNEQFF.

J is TRBJ2-7 and V is TRBV19, with 8 bases fitting TRBD1. The length of the CDR3 is 14 residues. Germline-derived CDR1 and CDR2 are LNHDA and SQIVND (reference sequence). Trimming removed 6 bases from V and 6 bases from J; junction bases left unmatched: 10. The CDR3 DNA reads TGTGCCAGTAGCAGACAGGGGACCCCGATCGAGCAGTACTTC. Residues: CASSRQGTPIEQYF.